This record concerns one TCR beta chain sequence. This clone occurred a few times. Its antigen specificity is not known. One base away there is no much larger clone; base qualities are not given. This entry is derived from a study of OX40 agonist ivuxolimab in advanced cancers. For the study in its entirety: Ivuxolimab was an agonistic, fully human IgG2 monoclonal antibody directed against OX40 (CD134), a costimulatory receptor. Prior anti-PD-1, anti-PD-L1 or anti-CTLA-4 therapy was permitted, and checkpoint inhibitors had been received by approximately 39% of dose-escalation patients. Intravenous ivuxolimab was administered to patients every 2 weeks at six dose levels: 0.01, 0.1, 0.3, 1.5, 3 and 10 mg/kg. The dose-escalation cohort was almost 85% male with a mean age of about 54 years, ranging from 23 to 79. The point of sequencing TCRbeta in the periphery was to test whether ivuxolimab changed TCR sequence diversity and drove clonal T-cell expansion. The paper covers the monotherapy dose-escalation part of the phase I ivuxolimab trial, which included N ≈ 50 patients. Among the roughly 54 dose-escalation patients, about 20 had hepatocellular carcinoma, roughly 15 melanoma, 9 renal cell carcinoma and 9 head and neck cancer. Three dose-escalation patients achieved partial responses, one with hepatocellular carcinoma and two with cutaneous melanoma.

General study outcomes and caveats: At doses from 0.1 to 3.0 mg/kg, clonal expansion was seen in both CD4+ and CD8+ blood T cells between baseline and week 6. After ivuxolimab, more expanded clones were found on average in CD8+ T cells than in CD4+ T cells. Antigen specificity was not determined for the clonally expanded peripheral T cells. Low levels of normalized T-cell clonal expansion were also seen in some patients who did not respond. In the 0.1-3.0 mg/kg groups, partial responders were among the patients with the lowest normalized peripheral clonal expansion, particularly in CD8+ T cells.

The trial excluded patients who had a history of autoimmune disease or were on systemic immunosuppression. Peripheral blood for TCR sequencing was collected from all dose cohorts at baseline, on cycle 4 day 1, and on cycle 7 day 1. The samples were drawn from a first-in-human, open-label, multicenter phase I dose-escalation trial of ivuxolimab. Adults with locally advanced or metastatic melanoma, renal cell carcinoma, hepatocellular carcinoma or head and neck squamous cell carcinoma were enrolled in the trial. Before TCR sequencing, CD4+ T cells and CD8+ T cells were sorted from peripheral blood as separate populations. Genomic DNA was extracted from sorted cells for sequencing of the TCRbeta CDR3 region. The immunoSEQ Assay was used to sequence the TCRbeta CDR3 regions. TCRdb retrieved this table from immuneACCESS and kept in-frame rearrangements only. Not all clones are present; in checked studies, unresolved V genes account for under half, and no reason is known for the remainder. The sample table shows more than 25,000 clones, and roughly four fifths are seen once. The ten largest clones capture about an eighth of the sample.

The germline V gene provides CDR1 SGHTA and CDR2 FQGNSA. At the junction V is shortened by 4 bases and J by 2 bases, with 9 bases in between. The CDR3 starts with the cysteine, ends with the phenylalanine, and has 15 residues. The DNA shown is the 45-base CDR3, in frame from base 1. Recombination connected TRBV7-2 to TRBJ2-6; the D gene is unclear. The source was CD4+ or CD8+ T cells sorted from blood, collected in a trial of the OX40 agonist ivuxolimab. The sequence came from an adult with an advanced solid tumor such as melanoma, head and neck, liver or kidney cancer. The DNA sequence is as follows: TGTGCCAGCAGCTCCGGAGCAACTGGGGCCAACGTCCTGACTTTC. Its coded protein is CASSSGATGANVLTF.